The rows below give T cell receptor beta chains drawn from one sample of a study of T cell responses to AZD1222 COVID-19 vaccine. Sequencing used immunoSEQ multiplex PCR; TCRdb keeps in-frame clones, though not all of them. Of some 96,000 clones in the sample, 70% to 85% were seen once. This material consisted of peripheral blood, taken 28 days after the second AZD1222 dose. Source of these receptors: an adult who received the AZD1222 COVID-19 vaccine. The CDR3 runs from the conserved cysteine through the conserved F or W. The D gene is left open where the match is weak. Size is omitted from some rows. Given values are once, few, many or a class for expanded clones.

clone_size	d_call	j_call	v_call	cdr3_aa	cdr3_nt
-	TRBD1	TRBJ2-3	TRBV4-3	CASSQQRTGDGDTQYF	TGCGCCAGCAGCCAACAACGGACAGGGGATGGCGATACGCAGTATTTT
-	TRBD2	TRBJ2-1	TRBV19	CASGTIYNEQFF	TGTGCCAGTGGGACTATCTACAATGAGCAGTTCTTC
-	-	TRBJ2-7	TRBV18	CASSRSSYEQYF	TGTGCCAGCTCACGATCCTCTTACGAGCAGTACTTC
-	-	TRBJ2-3	TRBV18	CASSPQGGTQYF	TGTGCCAGCTCACCCCAGGGGGGTACGCAGTATTTT
few	-	TRBJ2-1	TRBV5-1	CASSLSPWARNEQFF	TGCGCCAGCAGCTTATCGCCGTGGGCCCGAAATGAGCAGTTCTTC
-	TRBD1	TRBJ1-1	TRBV5-4	CASSWDRSTTEAFF	TGTGCCAGCAGCTGGGACAGGAGCACTACTGAAGCTTTCTTT
few	-	TRBJ1-1	TRBV25-1	CASSGPSRNTEAFF	TGTGCCAGCAGTGGTCCCTCTCGGAACACTGAAGCTTTCTTT
-	TRBD2	TRBJ2-1	TRBV4-3	CASSQDSGGSYNEQFF	TGCGCCAGCAGCCAAGATTCGGGAGGGTCCTACAATGAGCAGTTCTTC
-	-	TRBJ2-7	TRBV6-5	CATKTGARGEQYF	TGTGCCACCAAAACCGGGGCCCGGGGCGAGCAGTACTTC
-	-	TRBJ2-5	TRBV5-1	CASSLAGYRETQYF	TGCGCCAGCAGCTTGGCCGGGTATCGGGAGACCCAGTACTTC
-	TRBD1	TRBJ2-2	TRBV5-1	CASSLDRGDTGELFF	TGCGCCAGCAGCCTGGACAGGGGAGACACCGGGGAGCTGTTTTTT
-	-	TRBJ1-2	TRBV12-3/TRBV12-4	CASSFAGAGGYTF	TGTGCCAGCAGTTTTGCGGGGGCGGGTGGCTACACCTTC
-	-	TRBJ2-5	TRBV29-1	CSVELSETQYF	TGCAGCGTTGAACTGTCGGAGACCCAGTACTTC
-	-	TRBJ2-2	TRBV7-8	CASSQLSTGELFF	TGTGCCAGCAGCCAACTCTCCACCGGGGAGCTGTTTTTT
-	TRBD2	TRBJ2-7	TRBV15	CATSRGSGTSYEQYF	TGTGCCACCAGCAGAGGTAGCGGGACCTCCTACGAGCAGTACTTC
-	TRBD2	TRBJ2-1	TRBV10-3	CATSPPLAGPMSSYNEQFF	TGTGCCACCTCCCCCCCACTAGCGGGCCCCATGAGCTCCTACAATGAGCAGTTCTTC
-	TRBD1	TRBJ1-1	TRBV11-2	CASRGQGGVEAFF	TGTGCCAGCAGGGGCCAGGGGGGGGTTGAAGCTTTCTTT
-	-	TRBJ2-2	TRBV5-4	CASSLSNNTGELFF	TGTGCCAGCAGCTTGTCCAACAACACCGGGGAGCTGTTTTTT
many	-	TRBJ1-3	TRBV14	CASSLRLMDTIYF	TGTGCCAGCAGCCTGCGGTTGATGGACACCATATATTTT
-	-	TRBJ2-7	TRBV19	CASSTTQALEQYF	TGTGCCAGTAGTACTACACAGGCCTTGGAGCAGTACTTC
-	TRBD1	TRBJ2-2	TRBV9	CASSVAGTGGTGELFF	TGTGCCAGCAGCGTAGCCGGGACAGGGGGCACCGGGGAGCTGTTTTTT
few	TRBD1	TRBJ1-2	TRBV28	CASTLGTGFGYTF	TGTGCCAGCACCCTTGGGACAGGGTTTGGCTACACCTTC
-	-	TRBJ2-3	TRBV5-6	CASAAGVDRTTDTQYF	TGTGCCAGCGCTGCCGGTGTGGACAGAACCACAGATACGCAGTATTTT
-	-	TRBJ2-7	TRBV4-3	CASSPEDMEIYEQYF	TGCGCCAGCAGCCCTGAGGACATGGAGATCTACGAGCAGTACTTC
-	-	TRBJ1-1	TRBV2	CASSGGGQTEAFF	TGTGCCAGCAGTGGGGGAGGACAAACTGAAGCTTTCTTT